There are a few counts of the clone carrying this T cell receptor (beta chain). At the survey level, the v3.0 immunoSEQ assay was run. Method: immunoSEQ multiplex PCR; TCRdb's copy keeps in-frame clones and lacks some. The sample contains 20,000 or so clones, roughly four fifths of which appear only once. These data belong to a study of long-term antiretroviral therapy in people with HIV. The sample consisted of unsorted PBMCs, taken 0.2 years after starting antiretroviral therapy. This TCR was recovered from a woman aged 25 to 39 with HIV.

CDR3 nucleotides: TGTGCCAGCAGTCCGGACAACGACTATAATTCACCCCTCCACTTT. It translates to CASSPDNDYNSPLHF. The chain couples TRBV25-1 to TRBJ1-6, with D perhaps TRBD1 (5 bases). Germline CDR1 and CDR2: MGHDK and SYGVNS. Trimming cost V 5 bases and J 3 bases, with 11 bases left between them. The CDR3 extends over 15 amino acids. The full variable domain, rest sourced from reference TRBV25-1 and TRBJ1-6, is EADIYQTPRYLVIGTGKKITLECSQTMGHDKMYWYQQDPGMELHLIHYSYGVNSTEKGDLSSESTVSRIRTEHFPLTLESARPSHTSQYLCASSPDNDYNSPLHFGNGTRLTVT.